A single sample is the source of the 27 T cell receptor beta chains below, sequenced in a study of shared clonotypes between healthy human individuals. Cells designated naive CD8 were CD45RO-negative and were positively selected for CCR7, with terminally differentiated effector memory CD45RA+ cells excluded. TCRdb keeps only in-frame clones here, not all; method: immunoSEQ multiplex PCR. The sample yields 1.5 million to 2.5 million clones, just under 95% seen once. Sample: naive CD8+ T cells sorted from blood. These receptors all come from a man aged 18 to 35 in good health.

The chain carries TRBV27 and TRBJ2-2; 10 bases agree with TRBD2. The trim removed 2 bases at V and 6 bases at J, leaving 3 bases unmatched. The CDR3 is 15 amino acids. Germline-derived CDR1 and CDR2 are MNHEY and SMNVEV (reference sequence). In DNA, the CDR3 is TGTGCCAGCAGTTTACTAGCGGGGGTTCCCGGGGAGCTGTTTTTT. Translated: CASSLLAGVPGELFF.

This chain connects TRBV27 to TRBJ1-2, with TRBD1 as a possible D gene (5 bases). The CDR3 contains 15 residues. Per germline, CDR1 MNHEY and CDR2 SMNVEV (reference sequence). The V end lost 2 bases, the J end lost 6 bases, and 16 bases lay between the germline ends. CDR3 DNA: TGTGCCAGCAGTTTAGGGGTGGGGCCAGGAAATGGCTACACCTTC. Translating it yields CASSLGVGPGNGYTF.

To note about this clone: The junction shows a germline mismatch at one end, possibly a read error. This chain connects TRBV7-7 to TRBJ2-3, with 9 bases that match TRBD1. This CDR3 has 15 residues. Germline CDR1 and CDR2: SSHAT and FNYEAQ (reference sequence). CDR3 loop: CASSSGQGGTDTQYF. The CDR3 DNA follows: TGTGCTAGCAGCTCGGGACAGGGTGGCACAGATACGCAGTATTTT.

V gene TRBV7-9 combines with J gene TRBJ1-4, with D possibly TRBD1 on 5 matching bases. Germline lookup yields CDR1 SEHNR and CDR2 FQNEAQ (reference sequence). The CDR3 contains 15 residues. V was pared by 3 bases and J by 6 bases, with 14 bases between. The DNA for the CDR3 is TGTGCCAGCAGCTTCATCACCGGGACGGATGAAAAACTGTTTTTT. Encoded protein: CASSFITGTDEKLFF.

This clone was picked up one time. The rearrangement joins TRBV11-3 to TRBJ2-3; 10 bases fit TRBD1. The CDR3 is made up of 16 amino acids. With V trimmed by 4 bases and J by 1 base, 5 bases remained unmatched. Per germline, CDR1 SGHNT and CDR2 YENEEA. This chain's CDR3 is CASSSRDRGRTDTQYF. The CDR3 DNA sequence: TGTGCCAGCAGCTCTCGGGACAGGGGCCGCACAGATACGCAGTATTTT.

The chain combines TRBV5-5 with TRBJ1-5; a possible D gene is TRBD1 (5 bases). Germline CDR1 SGHKS, CDR2 YYEKEE (reference sequence). This CDR3 comprises 14 residues. V lost 0 bases to trimming and J lost 9 bases, with 13 bases between them. CDR3: CASSLDLGPGPQHF. CDR3 in DNA: TGTGCCAGCAGCTTGGATCTGGGGCCCGGGCCCCAGCATTTT.

The V call is TRBV30, the J call TRBJ2-1; D gene uncertain. CDR3 length equals 14 residues. Trimming shortened V by 4 bases and J by 1 base, and 11 bases separated the two germline ends. The V gene's germline CDR1 is GTSNPN and CDR2 SVGIG (reference sequence). CDR3 region: CAWTRMGSYNEQFF. The CDR3 DNA reads as TGTGCCTGGACTAGAATGGGATCCTACAATGAGCAGTTCTTC. Full variable domain (missing parts from reference TRBV30 and TRBJ2-1): SQTIHQWPATLVQPVGSPLSLECTVEGTSNPNLYWYRQAAGRGLQLLFYSVGIGQISSEVPQNLSASRPQDRQFILSSKKLLLSDSGFYLCAWTRMGSYNEQFFGPGTRLTVL.

The chain recombines TRBV5-5 with TRBJ2-7; D not certain. Trimming left V 4 bases short and J 6 bases short, with 17 bases between. Germline lookup yields CDR1 SGHKS and CDR2 YYEKEE (reference sequence). The CDR3 covers 14 residues. The CDR3 DNA is TGTGCCAGCAGCCCCCACGGATACTGGCCCGAGCAGTACTTC. This sequence encodes CASSPHGYWPEQYF.

J is TRBJ2-7 and V is TRBV25-1, with 7 bases matching TRBD1. Losses at the gene ends were 4 bases for V and 3 bases for J; bases not matched to a gene: 6. There are 14 residues in the CDR3. Germline V CDR1 and CDR2: MGHDK, SYGVNS. The CDR3 loop reads CASSVGQRFYEQYF. CDR3 bases: TGTGCCAGCAGTGTGGGACAGCGTTTCTACGAGCAGTACTTC.

This chain joins TRBV10-2 and TRBJ2-3, with D perhaps matching TRBD1 (5 bases). This CDR3 has 11 residues. Germline V lookup: CDR1 WSHSY, CDR2 SAAADI. The V gene lost 9 bases and the J gene lost 5 bases, with 9 bases spanning the gap. The CDR3 DNA is TGCGCCAGTCTAGGGGTAGATACGCAGTATTTT. Protein sequence: CASLGVDTQYF.

The chain links TRBV29-1 to TRBJ2-7, with D perhaps TRBD2 (7 bases). This CDR3 is built from 14 residues. Looked up from germline, CDR1 is SQVTM and CDR2 is ANQGSEA. V was cut by 6 bases and J by 3 bases, with 18 bases left in between. CDR3 amino acids: CSVRGEGPYYEQYF. Here the CDR3 DNA reads TGCAGCGTGAGGGGGGAGGGGCCCTACTACGAGCAGTACTTC.

This clone showed up just a few times. The chain is built from TRBV27 and TRBJ1-5, with D hard to call. This CDR3 region has 12 residues. The ends were cut back, 5 bases at V and 3 bases at J, with 5 bases in the middle. Germline V CDR1 and CDR2: MNHEY, SMNVEV (reference sequence). CDR3 DNA: TGTGCCAGCAGTCCTCACAATCAGCCCCAGCATTTT. Translated: CASSPHNQPQHF.

The rearrangement uses TRBV7-9 and TRBJ2-3; D is ambiguous. Trimming cost V 1 base and J 6 bases, with 17 bases left between them. The CDR3 spans 16 residues. Germline-derived CDR1 and CDR2 are SEHNR and FQNEAQ (reference sequence). This CDR3 reads CASSLGTYTPPDTQYF. CDR3 nucleotide sequence: TGTGCCAGCAGCTTAGGGACCTATACTCCTCCGGATACGCAGTATTTT. The full variable domain, rest sourced from reference TRBV7-9 and TRBJ2-3, is DTGVSQNPRHKITKRGQNVTFRCDPISEHNRLYWYRQTLGQGPEFLTYFQNEAQLEKSRLLSDRFSAERPKGSFSTLEIQRTEQGDSAMYLCASSLGTYTPPDTQYFGPGTRLTVL.

This chain connects TRBV29-1 to TRBJ1-1; TRBD1 might be the D (6 bases). Germline CDR1 SQVTM, CDR2 ANQGSEA. This CDR3 region has 15 residues. Trimming shortened V by 3 bases and J by 5 bases, and 19 bases separated the two germline ends. CDR3 DNA sequence: TGCAGCGTTGACGAGGCAGGGCCGAGGGGGACTGAAGCTTTCTTT. Amino acids: CSVDEAGPRGTEAFF.

The rearrangement uses TRBV9 and TRBJ1-1; a possible D gene is TRBD1 (5 bases). The CDR3 consists of 16 residues. V was pared by 3 bases and J by 0 bases, with 15 bases between. Germline loops: CDR1 SGDLS, CDR2 YYNGEE. The CDR3 region has the DNA TGTGCCAGCAGCGGACCCCGGGGCGGCATGAACACTGAAGCTTTCTTT. It encodes CASSGPRGGMNTEAFF.

The chain joins TRBV7-8 to TRBJ1-4; D call uncertain. The germline gives CDR1 SGHVS, CDR2 FQNEAQ. Trimming shortened V by 2 bases and J by 7 bases, and 8 bases separated the two germline ends. This CDR3 has 13 amino acids. The CDR3 nucleotides are TGTGCCAGCAGCTTATCTGGAGGTGAAAAACTGTTTTTT. Protein: CASSLSGGEKLFF.

In the case of this clone: Different DNA sequences within this sample yield the same CDR3. The CDR3 nucleotides are TGTGCCAGCAGTTACTCGTATAGTTACGAGCAGTACTTC. This encodes CASSYSYSYEQYF. The chain carries TRBV6-5 and TRBJ2-7; D not certain. CDR3 length: 13 residues. Trimming removed 0 bases at V and 4 bases at J, with 7 bases between. CDR1 is MNHEY and CDR2 is SVGAGI in the germline V gene.

This chain uses TRBV7-9 with TRBJ2-7; D may be TRBD1 (6 bases). CDR1 SEHNR and CDR2 FQNEAQ come from the germline V gene (reference sequence). Trimming stripped 5 bases from V and 4 bases from J, with 9 bases between. CDR3 length equals 12 residues. CDR3 residues: CASSATGYEQYF. In DNA, the CDR3 is TGTGCCAGCAGCGCGACAGGTTACGAGCAGTACTTC.

This rearrangement joins TRBV19 to TRBJ2-1; the match to TRBD2 covers 9 bases. Germline loops: CDR1 LNHDA, CDR2 SQIVND (reference sequence). The V and J ends lost 9 bases and 2 bases, in that order; junction bases with no gene match: 5. The CDR3 consists of 14 residues. The CDR3 coding sequence is TGTGCCAGCGCGGTAGCGGGGGCCTACAATGAGCAGTTCTTC. Its protein is CASAVAGAYNEQFF.

The gene calls are TRBV5-1 and TRBJ2-7, with D unresolved. Per germline, CDR1 SGHRS and CDR2 YFSETQ. V was trimmed by 0 bases and J by 4 bases, leaving 11 bases between them. There are 14 residues in the CDR3. The chain's CDR3 is CASSLVGTWYEQYF. CDR3 in DNA: TGCGCCAGCAGCTTGGTCGGCACCTGGTACGAGCAGTACTTC.

The chain joins TRBV6-1 to TRBJ1-1, with D uncertain. CDR1 and CDR2 from the germline V gene are MNHNS and SASEGT. The CDR3 runs to 13 residues. The germline V and J ends were trimmed by 6 bases and 2 bases, with 10 bases remaining between them. Here the CDR3 reads CASRARANTEAFF. In DNA, the CDR3 is TGTGCCAGCAGGGCCAGAGCAAACACTGAAGCTTTCTTT.

This chain joins TRBV5-5 and TRBJ1-1; 9 positions match TRBD1. Unmatched junction bases numbered 12, after V lost 4 bases and J lost 5 bases. Per the germline V gene, CDR1 is SGHKS and CDR2 is YYEKEE (reference sequence). The CDR3 has 16 residues. In nucleotides, the CDR3 is TGTGCCAGCAGCCCCGGGACAGGGTATCAACGAACTGAAGCTTTCTTT. It is translated as CASSPGTGYQRTEAFF.

This clone has just one count. This same CDR3 is encoded by further DNA sequences in the sample. V is TRBV27 and J is TRBJ1-1; TRBD1 is a possible D gene (5 bases). Germline CDR1 and CDR2: MNHEY and SMNVEV (reference sequence). The CDR3 is 13 amino acids. V was shortened by 6 bases and J by 4 bases, with 12 bases between the two germline ends. The CDR3 DNA follows: TGTGCCAGCAGGCCCGGGGGTGGCACTGAAGCTTTCTTT. Its protein is CASRPGGGTEAFF.

As to this clone: Other DNA sequences in the sample encode the same CDR3. J is TRBJ2-7 and V is TRBV11-2; 7 bases match TRBD1. This CDR3 is 13 amino acids long. Germline lookup yields CDR1 SGHAT and CDR2 FQNNGV. Germline trimming cut 5 bases from V and 2 bases from J; bases unmatched to any gene: 3. As DNA, the CDR3 is TGTGCCAGCAGCCCCGGGACAGCCTACGAGCAGTACTTC. It is translated as CASSPGTAYEQYF. The complete variable domain, with remaining parts taken from reference TRBV11-2 and TRBJ2-7, reads EAGVAQSPRYKIIEKRQSVAFWCNPISGHATLYWYQQILGQGPKLLIQFQNNGVVDDSQLPKDRFSAERLKGVDSTLKIQPAKLEDSAVYLCASSPGTAYEQYFGPGTRLTVT.

The chain couples TRBV12-5 to TRBJ2-4; tentative D call: TRBD2 (6 bases). Trimming took 7 bases from V and 6 from J, leaving 16 bases between them. Germline CDR1 is LGHNT and CDR2 is FRNRAP. The length of the CDR3 is 14 residues. CDR3 bases: TGTGCTAGTGAAGGGACTGCGACTGGAAACATTCAGTACTTC. It encodes CASEGTATGNIQYF.

V gene TRBV11-2 combines with J gene TRBJ2-1; 10 bases fit TRBD1. The germline V gene encodes CDR1 SGHAT and CDR2 FQNNGV. This CDR3 has 17 amino acids. Trimming at V came to 4 bases and at J to 10 bases, leaving 16 bases not matched to a gene. The CDR3 is CASSYLGGTGVFGEQFF. CDR3 nucleotide sequence: TGTGCCAGCAGCTATCTCGGAGGGACAGGGGTTTTTGGCGAGCAGTTCTTC.

This chain connects TRBV30 to TRBJ2-7; D perhaps matches TRBD1 (5 bases). The CDR3 is 13 amino acids. V gave up 2 bases and J gave up 7 bases, with 15 bases separating them. The germline gives CDR1 GTSNPN, CDR2 SVGIG (reference sequence). The CDR3 protein is CAWSPFSGREQYF. The CDR3 region has the DNA TGTGCCTGGAGTCCCTTCTCAGGGCGGGAGCAGTACTTC.